This is a list of T cell receptor beta chains from one sample in a study of T cells in Graves' hyperthyroidism and ophthalmopathy. TCRdb reprocessed the multiplex PCR reads with MiXCR, giving one entry per CDR3 protein. The sample has some 500,000 distinct CDR3 sequences; roughly an eighth are singletons. The sample taken for sequencing was blood. All receptors come from a woman between 18 and 29 years old with Graves' hyperthyroidism. CDR3s include the opening cysteine and the closing phenylalanine or tryptophan. D genes are given only for firm matches. Rows give clone size only sometimes, using once, few, many, or a class for an expanded clone.

abundance	j_gene	v_gene	d_gene	CDR3nt	CDR3aa
.	TRBJ2-5	TRBV11-1	.	TGTGCCAGCAGCTCTAATGTCCGGGACTCGGAGTACTTC	CASSSNVRDSEYF
few	TRBJ2-3	TRBV12-3/TRBV12-4	TRBD2	TGTGCCAGCAGCCCCCTAGGGACTAGCGGTCTTGGCACAGATACGCAGTATTTT	CASSPLGTSGLGTDTQYF
few	TRBJ2-1	TRBV4-2	.	TGTGCCAGCAGCCAAGATCCATACAATGAGCAGTTCTTC	CASSQDPYNEQFF
.	TRBJ1-2	TRBV4-2	TRBD1	TGTGCCAGCAGCCAGGAGGACAGGAGAGCGAACTATGGCTACACCTTC	CASSQEDRRANYGYTF
many	TRBJ2-1	TRBV30	.	TGTGCCTGTCCGAGGGGGATCAATGAGCAGTTCTTC	CACPRGINEQFF
many	TRBJ1-2	TRBV12-3/TRBV12-4	.	TGTGCCAGCAGTTTTGGGGCAGGGATTGGCTACACCTTC	CASSFGAGIGYTF
.	TRBJ2-1	TRBV5-1	.	TGCGCCAGCGGTGTGAACGGGTATTACAATGAGCAGTTCTTC	CASGVNGYYNEQFF
many	TRBJ2-6	TRBV7-9	.	TGTGCCAGCACTCCGTCTAGCGAATACTCTGGGGCCAACGTCCTGACTTTC	CASTPSSEYSGANVLTF
few	TRBJ2-4	TRBV6-1	.	TGTGCCAGCAGCGCCCTCCAGGGTTCCAAAAACATTCAGTACTTC	CASSALQGSKNIQYF
.	TRBJ1-4	TRBV3-1	.	TGTGCCAGCAGCCATCTTGAAAAACTGTTTTTT	CASSHLEKLFF
.	TRBJ2-3	TRBV10-2	.	TGCGCCAGCTGGTCGGCACAAATCAAGGCAGATACGCAGTATTTT	CASWSAQIKADTQYF
many	TRBJ2-1	TRBV3-1	.	TGTGCCAGCAGTCATATAACGCGGAGGGACCGCTCCAATGAGCAGTTCTTC	CASSHITRRDRSNEQFF
few	TRBJ2-5	TRBV19	.	TGTGCCAGTAGCAGGGCCAGTCAAGAGACCCAGTACTTC	CASSRASQETQYF
.	TRBJ1-5	TRBV12-5	TRBD1	TGTGCTAGTGGTTCCGGGACAGGCGACTCGTTTGGGCCCCAGCATTTT	CASGSGTGDSFGPQHF
.	TRBJ1-5	TRBV6-5	TRBD1	TGTGCCAGCAGTTCCGCGGGACAGACTAATCAGCCCCAGCATTTT	CASSSAGQTNQPQHF
.	TRBJ2-5	TRBV11-1	TRBD1	TGTGCCAGCCGGGACAGGGCCCTCCAAGAGACCCAGTACTTC	CASRDRALQETQYF
.	TRBJ1-5	TRBV13	.	TGTGCCAGCAGCTTCTCGTTAAGCCCGAATCAGCCCCAGCATTTT	CASSFSLSPNQPQHF